The 4 T cell receptor beta chains reported below all come from one sample, sequenced in a study of blood T cell repertoires in COVID-19. Sequencing was performed with immunoSEQ multiplex PCR; in TCRdb, only in-frame clones are kept and a portion is missing. The data contain about 120,000 clones, about 88% of them singletons. The sequenced material came from peripheral blood. Receptor source: a woman of 80 years or more with acute or convalescent COVID-19.

The V call is TRBV2, the J call TRBJ2-4; maybe TRBD1 (6 bases). This CDR3 region has 12 residues. V lost 7 bases to trimming and J lost 15 bases, with 19 bases between them. Germline V gives CDR1 SNHLY, CDR2 FYNNEI. The CDR3 sequence is CASTTGFSGPYF. The CDR3 region has the DNA TGTGCCAGCACAACAGGGTTCTCTGGACCGTACTTC.

V and J are TRBV5-1 and TRBJ1-2; D call uncertain. The V and J ends lost 0 bases and 1 base respectively, with 7 bases between them. The CDR3 is 14 amino acids. Germline CDR1 is SGHRS and CDR2 is YFSETQ. The CDR3 DNA follows: TGCGCCAGCAGCTTGGCAGTCGATAACTATGGCTACACCTTC. It specifies CASSLAVDNYGYTF.

This rearrangement joins TRBV5-4 to TRBJ1-3; D uncertain. Germline V lookup: CDR1 SGHNT, CDR2 YYREEE (reference sequence). This CDR3 spans 14 amino acids. V shed 0 bases and J shed 0 bases, with 4 bases lying between them. CDR3 sequence reads: CASSLAYSGNTIYF. DNA for the CDR3: TGTGCCAGCAGCTTGGCGTACTCTGGAAACACCATATATTTT.

The gene calls are TRBV15 and TRBJ1-5; D gene uncertain. V dropped 1 base and J dropped 6 bases, with 7 bases sitting between them. Germline CDR1 LNHNV, CDR2 YYDKDF (reference sequence). The CDR3 runs 13 residues. The CDR3 is CATSRAHGQPQHF. As DNA, the CDR3 is TGTGCCACCAGCAGAGCCCACGGTCAGCCCCAGCATTTT. Together with reference TRBV15 and TRBJ1-5, the CDR3 gives the full variable domain: DAMVIQNPRYQVTQFGKPVTLSCSQTLNHNVMYWYQQKSSQAPKLLFHYYDKDFNNEADTPDNFQSRRPNTSFCFLDIRSPGLGDTAMYLCATSRAHGQPQHFGDGTRLSIL.